The 25 T cell receptor beta chains presented below share a single source sample, sequenced in a study of shared clonotypes between healthy human individuals. Produced via immunoSEQ multiplex PCR; TCRdb's table is partial and in-frame only. This table holds about half a million clones, roughly 78% found once. The sequencing input was PBMCs. These receptors all come from a woman aged 40 to 50 in good health. Some clones in this sample may be carry-over from other donors' samples.

The chain joins TRBV27 to TRBJ2-7; 7 bases agree with TRBD1. This CDR3 is built from 14 residues. CDR1 and CDR2 (germline): MNHEY, SMNVEV (reference sequence). Losses at the gene ends were 5 bases for V and 4 bases for J; bases not matched to a gene: 8. The CDR3: CASSTGVGRYEQYF. In DNA form, the CDR3 reads TGTGCCAGCAGTACAGGGGTTGGGAGATACGAGCAGTACTTC.

The rearrangement links TRBV5-1 to TRBJ1-2; no clear D. V was clipped by 0 bases and J by 4 bases, with 16 bases between them. The length of the CDR3 is 16 residues. The germline gives CDR1 SGHRS, CDR2 YFSETQ. The CDR3 reads CASSLDGSQVFYGYTF. The CDR3 DNA is TGCGCCAGCAGCTTGGACGGCAGCCAAGTCTTCTATGGCTACACCTTC.

This clone was recorded only once. The chain links TRBV5-1 to TRBJ2-1, with a possible D match to TRBD2 (5 bases). CDR1 and CDR2 (germline): SGHRS, YFSETQ. Trimming cost V 0 bases and J 8 bases, with 12 bases left between them. CDR3 length equals 14 residues. The DNA for the CDR3 is TGCGCCAGCAGCTTGGAGCCTCTCGGGGATGAGCAGTTCTTC. Translation gives CASSLEPLGDEQFF. Using reference TRBV5-1 and TRBJ2-1 for the parts outside the CDR3, the full variable domain is KAGVTQTPRYLIKTRGQQVTLSCSPISGHRSVSWYQQTPGQGLQFLFEYFSETQRNKGNFPGRFSGRQFSNSRSEMNVSTLELGDSALYLCASSLEPLGDEQFFGPGTRLTVL.

The V gene is TRBV18, the J gene TRBJ2-5; the match to TRBD2 covers 7 bases. The germline V gene has CDR1 KGHSH and CDR2 LQKENI. The CDR3 has 14 amino acids. Trimming cost V 6 bases and J 0 bases; bases outside gene matches: 4. Here the CDR3 DNA reads TGTGCCAGCTCTCGGAGCGGGAACCAAGAGACCCAGTACTTC. This sequence encodes CASSRSGNQETQYF.

V usage is TRBV4-3 and J usage is TRBJ2-3; TRBD2 agrees at 10 bases. This CDR3 has 14 amino acids. CDR1 LGHNA and CDR2 YSLEER come from the germline V gene. Trimming cost V 4 bases and J 5 bases; bases outside gene matches: 3. The CDR3, as DNA: TGCGCCAGCAGCCGCCTAGCGGGAGTAGATACGCAGTATTTT. Its protein is CASSRLAGVDTQYF.

This clone has a single count. V and J are TRBV7-2 and TRBJ2-3; D call uncertain. CDR1 SGHTA and CDR2 FQGNSA come from the germline V gene. Trimming pared 0 bases from V and 1 base from J, leaving 5 bases between. This CDR3 region has 14 residues. As DNA, the CDR3 is TGTGCCAGCAGCTTAGCGAGCGGCACAGATACGCAGTATTTT. Translated, it gives CASSLASGTDTQYF.

The chain recombines TRBV5-5 with TRBJ2-7; TRBD2 aligns across 11 bases. The CDR3 is 15 amino acids. The V and J ends lost 0 bases and 4 bases, in that order; junction bases with no gene match: 3. The germline V gene has CDR1 SGHKS and CDR2 YYEKEE (reference sequence). The CDR3 sequence: CASSLGTSGLYEQYF. DNA for the CDR3: TGTGCCAGCAGCTTGGGGACTAGCGGGTTGTACGAGCAGTACTTC. The entire variable domain, with the rest obtained from reference TRBV5-5 and TRBJ2-7, is as follows: DAGVTQSPTHLIKTRGQQVTLRCSPISGHKSVSWYQQVLGQGPQFIFQYYEKEERGRGNFPDRFSARQFPNYSSELNVNALLLGDSALYLCASSLGTSGLYEQYFGPGTRLTVT.

In its sample, this clone was seen many times. At the DNA level, this CDR3 is encoded by other sequences in the same sample as well. The V gene is TRBV30, the J gene TRBJ2-7; D may be TRBD2 (5 bases). From germline, CDR1 is GTSNPN and CDR2 SVGIG (reference sequence). This CDR3 region has 13 residues. The ends were cut back, 7 bases at V and 3 bases at J, with 16 bases in the middle. CDR3 region: CAFRGSANYEQYF. The DNA for the CDR3 is TGTGCCTTTCGAGGGAGTGCCAACTACGAGCAGTACTTC.

The J gene is TRBJ1-5, the V gene TRBV6-1; TRBD1 is a possible D gene (6 bases). Trimming removed 2 bases from V and 10 bases from J, with 18 bases in between. Germline V gene sequence: CDR1 MNHNS, CDR2 SASEGT. This CDR3 contains 15 residues. The CDR3 protein is CASSELGAGIDPQHF. The CDR3 DNA reads TGTGCCAGCAGTGAACTGGGGGCGGGGATCGACCCCCAGCATTTT.

To note about this clone: A single base is all that separates this from a far larger clone, so a read error is likely. The V call is TRBV27, the J call TRBJ2-5, with D possibly matching TRBD1 (6 bases). The better agreement between TRBJ2-7 and the DNA end casts doubt on the J call. The CDR3 covers 13 residues. The germline V gene has CDR1 MNHEY and CDR2 SMNVEV (reference sequence). CDR3 sequence reads: CASSLGTWYEQYF. CDR3 sequence (DNA): TGTGCCAGCAGTTTAGGGACATGGTACGAGCAGTACTTC.

The V gene is TRBV15, the J gene TRBJ1-4, with D perhaps TRBD1 (5 bases). V was trimmed by 0 bases and J by 7 bases, leaving 12 bases between them. CDR1 is LNHNV and CDR2 is YYDKDF in the germline V gene (reference sequence). The CDR3 spans 15 residues. The CDR3 here is CATSRDKGLGEKLFF. CDR3 nucleotide sequence: TGTGCCACCAGCAGAGATAAGGGGTTAGGTGAAAAACTGTTTTTT.

The DNA of the CDR3 is TGTGCCAGCAGCTTAGCGAGGACAGGGCTTCAACAAGAGACCCAGTACTTC. This sequence encodes CASSLARTGLQQETQYF. V is TRBV7-9 and J is TRBJ2-5; TRBD1 aligns across 8 bases. Germline assignment: CDR1 SEHNR and CDR2 FQNEAQ (reference sequence). V dropped 0 bases and J dropped 2; count of bases not matched to a gene: 8. This CDR3 has 17 amino acids.

Details on this clone: The junction and the germline gene differ at one end; a read error may be behind it. The chain employs TRBV5-5 and TRBJ2-5; 12 bases match TRBD1. The CDR3 is made up of 15 amino acids. Germline values: CDR1 SGHKS, CDR2 YYEKEE (reference sequence). CDR3 bases: TGCGCCAGCAGCCAGGGACAGGGGGCCCAAGAGACCCAGTACTTC. Encoded protein: CASSQGQGAQETQYF.

This clone occurred a few times. The chain recombines TRBV30 with TRBJ2-1; either TRBD1 or TRBD2 may supply D (5 bases each). CDR3 length: 13 residues. V was clipped by 2 bases and J by 5 bases, with 10 bases between them. Germline lookup yields CDR1 GTSNPN and CDR2 SVGIG (reference sequence). CDR3 region: CAWSPGTHNEQFF. In DNA, the CDR3 is TGTGCCTGGAGTCCCGGGACCCACAATGAGCAGTTCTTC.

V usage is TRBV2 and J usage is TRBJ2-7; 12 bases are shared with TRBD2. Germline-derived CDR1 and CDR2 are SNHLY and FYNNEI. The CDR3 is 13 residues long. Trimming at V came to 10 bases and at J to 6 bases, leaving 7 bases not matched to a gene. The CDR3 DNA reads as TGTGCCAACGCACGACTAGCGGGAGTCGAGCAGTACTTC. Protein sequence: CANARLAGVEQYF.

This chain connects TRBV19 to TRBJ2-1, with D possibly TRBD1 on 5 matching bases. Trimming stripped 7 bases from V and 6 bases from J, with 10 bases between. The germline V gene encodes CDR1 LNHDA and CDR2 SQIVND (reference sequence). The CDR3 contains 12 residues. The CDR3 protein is CASTDSFNEQFF. The DNA for the CDR3 is TGTGCCAGTACCGACAGCTTCAATGAGCAGTTCTTC.

This clone was recorded at least ten times. The genes are TRBV6-6 and TRBJ1-3, with unresolved D. The CDR3 spans 15 residues. V gave up 4 bases and J gave up 0 bases, with 10 bases separating them. CDR1 and CDR2 (germline): MNHNY, SVGAGI (reference sequence). CDR3: CASSSLDGSGNTIYF. Here the CDR3 DNA reads TGTGCCAGCAGTTCGTTGGACGGCTCTGGAAACACCATATATTTT.

This chain uses TRBV23-1 with TRBJ2-1; 11 nucleotides match TRBD2. TRBV23-1 is known as an ORF, though its function is uncertain. The J segment lost 7 bases and the V segment lost 6 bases, leaving 8 bases of the junction unmatched. CDR3 length equals 15 residues. DNA of the CDR3: TGCGCCAGCAGCCCACTAGCGGGAGTTCAAAATGAGCAGTTCTTC. Translating it yields CASSPLAGVQNEQFF.

The chain joins TRBV4-1 to TRBJ1-3, with TRBD1 identical over 8 bases. This CDR3 is 16 amino acids long. Trimming cost V 4 bases and J 0 bases; bases outside gene matches: 5. Germline assignment: CDR1 MGHRA and CDR2 YSYEKL. The CDR3 nucleotides are TGCGCCAGCAGCCCGGGACAGGCCCACTCTGGAAACACCATATATTTT. This encodes CASSPGQAHSGNTIYF.

The V gene is TRBV6-1, the J gene TRBJ2-5; TRBD2 matches 12 bases. The junction had 14 bases not matched to a gene; V was cut back by 4 bases and J by 5 bases. The CDR3 sequence is 18 residues long. CDR1 and CDR2 (germline): MNHNS, SASEGT. The CDR3 loop is CASSGRQGGGLAGETQYF. CDR3 sequence (DNA): TGTGCCAGCAGTGGCCGACAGGGTGGAGGACTAGCGGGGGAGACCCAGTACTTC.

V is TRBV11-2 and J is TRBJ2-1; possibly TRBD2 for D (6 bases). Germline lookup yields CDR1 SGHAT and CDR2 FQNNGV. The V end lost 8 bases, the J end lost 1 base, and 15 bases lay between the germline ends. The CDR3 loop spans 15 amino acids. The DNA for the CDR3 is TGTGCCAGCGCCACCCAGCGGGTGTCCTACAATGAGCAGTTCTTC. Translation gives CASATQRVSYNEQFF. Complete variable domain (other parts from reference TRBV11-2 and TRBJ2-1): EAGVAQSPRYKIIEKRQSVAFWCNPISGHATLYWYQQILGQGPKLLIQFQNNGVVDDSQLPKDRFSAERLKGVDSTLKIQPAKLEDSAVYLCASATQRVSYNEQFFGPGTRLTVL.

With respect to this clone: A single base separates this from a much larger clone, so it may be a read error. This chain links TRBV6-1 with TRBJ1-5; unclear D gene. The V end lost 3 bases, the J end lost 0 bases, and 0 bases lay between the germline ends. Germline CDR1 is MNHNS and CDR2 is SASEGT. CDR3 length: 12 amino acids. Written as DNA, the CDR3 is TGTGCCAGCAGTGATAGCAATCAGCCCCAGCATTTT. Protein: CASSDSNQPQHF.

This clone was found a few times. CDR3 sequence: CASRKQGYEQFF. CDR3 nucleotides: TGTGCCAGCAGGAAACAGGGTTATGAGCAGTTCTTC. V is TRBV28 and J is TRBJ2-1; D is possibly TRBD1 (6 bases). The CDR3 is 12 amino acids. The germline V gene has CDR1 MDHEN and CDR2 SYDVKM. The ends were cut back, 6 bases at V and 8 bases at J, with 11 bases in the middle.

The gene calls are TRBV4-3 and TRBJ2-1; 10 bases map to TRBD2. The V and J ends lost 1 base and 6 bases, in that order; junction bases with no gene match: 6. The length of the CDR3 is 16 residues. The germline V gene has CDR1 LGHNA and CDR2 YSLEER. Here the CDR3 DNA reads TGCGCCAGCAGCCAAGGGTGGGCTAGCGGGGGCAATGAGCAGTTCTTC. It translates to CASSQGWASGGNEQFF.

V usage is TRBV15 and J usage is TRBJ2-1; 11 nucleotides align to TRBD2. Germline CDR1 is LNHNV and CDR2 is YYDKDF (reference sequence). The junction had 12 bases not matched to a gene; V was cut back by 2 bases and J by 0 bases. The CDR3 loop spans 20 amino acids. This CDR3 reads CATSRNGLAGEFLSYNEQFF. The CDR3 DNA reads as TGTGCCACCAGCAGAAATGGACTAGCGGGTGAATTCCTCTCCTACAATGAGCAGTTCTTC.